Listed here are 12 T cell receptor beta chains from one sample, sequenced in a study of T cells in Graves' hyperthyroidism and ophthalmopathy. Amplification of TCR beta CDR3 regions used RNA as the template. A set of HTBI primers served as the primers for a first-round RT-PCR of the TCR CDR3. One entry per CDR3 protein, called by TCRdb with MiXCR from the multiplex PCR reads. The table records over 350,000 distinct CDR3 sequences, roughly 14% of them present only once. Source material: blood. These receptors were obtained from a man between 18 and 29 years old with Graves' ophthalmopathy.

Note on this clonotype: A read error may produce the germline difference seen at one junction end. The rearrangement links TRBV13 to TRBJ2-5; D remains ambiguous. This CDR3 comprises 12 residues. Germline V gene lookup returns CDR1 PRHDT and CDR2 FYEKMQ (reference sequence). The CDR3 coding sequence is TGTGCCAGCAGCATAGGAAAGGGGACCCAGTACTTC. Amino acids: CASSIGKGTQYF.

The CDR3 region is CASSLDGDRNQPQHF. CDR3 bases: TGCGCCAGCAGCTTGGATGGGGACCGTAATCAGCCCCAGCATTTT. The chain carries TRBV5-1 and TRBJ1-5, with D possibly being TRBD1 (5 bases). CDR3 length: 15 amino acids. Germline V gene lookup returns CDR1 SGHRS and CDR2 YFSETQ. The V end lost 0 bases, the J end lost 4 bases, and 11 bases lay between the germline ends.

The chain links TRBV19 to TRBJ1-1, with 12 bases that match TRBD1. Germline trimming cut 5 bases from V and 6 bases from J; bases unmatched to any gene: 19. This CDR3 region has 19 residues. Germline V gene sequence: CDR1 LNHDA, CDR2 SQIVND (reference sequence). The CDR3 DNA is TGTGCCAGTAGTCTCCTCTCCGGGACAGGGGGCTTGTATGACTCTGAAGCTTTCTTT. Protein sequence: CASSLLSGTGGLYDSEAFF.

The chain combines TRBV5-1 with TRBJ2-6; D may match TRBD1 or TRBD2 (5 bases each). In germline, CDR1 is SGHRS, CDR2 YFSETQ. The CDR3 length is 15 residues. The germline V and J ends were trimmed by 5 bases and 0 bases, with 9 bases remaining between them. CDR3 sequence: CASRPGTSGANVLTF. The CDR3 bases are TGCGCCAGCAGACCCGGGACCTCTGGGGCCAACGTCCTGACTTTC.

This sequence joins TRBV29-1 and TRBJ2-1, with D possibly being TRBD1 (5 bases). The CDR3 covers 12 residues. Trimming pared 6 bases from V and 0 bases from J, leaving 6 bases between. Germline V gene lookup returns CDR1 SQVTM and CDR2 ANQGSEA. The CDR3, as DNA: TGCAGCGTGGACAACTCCTACAATGAGCAGTTCTTC. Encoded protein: CSVDNSYNEQFF.

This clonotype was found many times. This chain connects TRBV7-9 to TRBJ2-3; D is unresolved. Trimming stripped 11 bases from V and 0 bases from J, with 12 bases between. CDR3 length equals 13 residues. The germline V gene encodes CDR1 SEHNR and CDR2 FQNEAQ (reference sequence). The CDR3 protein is CAAWTLSTDTQYF. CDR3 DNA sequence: TGTGCCGCTTGGACCCTAAGCACAGATACGCAGTATTTT.

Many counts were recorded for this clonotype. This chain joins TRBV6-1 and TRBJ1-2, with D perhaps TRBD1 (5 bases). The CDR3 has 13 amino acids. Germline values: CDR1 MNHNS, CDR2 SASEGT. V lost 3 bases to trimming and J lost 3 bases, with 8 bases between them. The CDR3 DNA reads TGTGCCAGCAGTGACAGGGCAGACTATGGCTACACCTTC. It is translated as CASSDRADYGYTF.

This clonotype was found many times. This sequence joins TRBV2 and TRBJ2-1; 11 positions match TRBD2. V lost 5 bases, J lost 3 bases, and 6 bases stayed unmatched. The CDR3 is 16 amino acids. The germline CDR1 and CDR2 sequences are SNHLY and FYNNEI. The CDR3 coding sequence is TGTGCCAGCAGTTCAGCCGGGACTAGCGGCTACAATGAGCAGTTCTTC. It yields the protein CASSSAGTSGYNEQFF. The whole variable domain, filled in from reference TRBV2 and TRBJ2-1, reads EPEVTQTPSHQVTQMGQEVILRCVPISNHLYFYWYRQILGQKVEFLVSFYNNEISEKSEIFDDQFSVERPDGSNFTLKIRSTKLEDSAMYFCASSSAGTSGYNEQFFGPGTRLTVL.

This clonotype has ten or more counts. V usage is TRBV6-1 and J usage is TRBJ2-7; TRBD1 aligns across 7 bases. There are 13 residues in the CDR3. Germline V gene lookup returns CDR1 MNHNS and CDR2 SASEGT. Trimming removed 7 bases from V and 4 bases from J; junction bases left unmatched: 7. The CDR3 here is CASNPGGGYEQYF. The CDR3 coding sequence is TGTGCCAGCAACCCAGGGGGTGGGTACGAGCAGTACTTC.

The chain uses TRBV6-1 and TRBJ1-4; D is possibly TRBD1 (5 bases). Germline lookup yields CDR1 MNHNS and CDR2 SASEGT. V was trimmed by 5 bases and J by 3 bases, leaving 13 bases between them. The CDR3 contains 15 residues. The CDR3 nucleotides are TGTGCCAGCAGTAATGGGGGACTTGCTAATGAAAAACTGTTTTTT. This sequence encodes CASSNGGLANEKLFF.

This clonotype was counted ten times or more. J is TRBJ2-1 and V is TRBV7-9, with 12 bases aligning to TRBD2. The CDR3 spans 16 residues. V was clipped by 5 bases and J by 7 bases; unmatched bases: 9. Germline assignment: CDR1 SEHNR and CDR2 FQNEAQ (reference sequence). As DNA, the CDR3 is TGTGCCAGCAGCAGCCCGACTAGCGGGAGAGGGAATGAGCAGTTCTTC. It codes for CASSSPTSGRGNEQFF. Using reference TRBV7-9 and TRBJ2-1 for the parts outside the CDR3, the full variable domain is DTGVSQNPRHKITKRGQNVTFRCDPISEHNRLYWYRQTLGQGPEFLTYFQNEAQLEKSRLLSDRFSAERPKGSFSTLEIQRTEQGDSAMYLCASSSPTSGRGNEQFFGPGTRLTVL.

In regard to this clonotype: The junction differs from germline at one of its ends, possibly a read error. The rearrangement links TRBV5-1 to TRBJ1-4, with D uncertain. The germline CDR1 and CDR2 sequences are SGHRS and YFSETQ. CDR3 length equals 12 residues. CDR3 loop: CASSLGNGKLFF. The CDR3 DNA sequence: TGCGCCAGCAGCCTGGGAAATGGAAAACTGTTTTTT.